This T cell receptor (beta chain) is from a study of early T cells in non-severe SARS-CoV-2 infection. TCRdb passed the 5' RACE reads through MiXCR, listing each CDR3 protein once. Of around 88,000 distinct CDR3 sequences in the sample, approximately 15% were seen once. The CDR3 covers 15 residues. Germline CDR1 reads SGHRS; CDR2 reads YFSETQ. Trimming stripped 3 bases from V and 8 bases from J, with 17 bases between. This receptor was obtained from an adult who was a healthcare worker with PCR-confirmed SARS-CoV-2 infection or an uninfected control (not recorded which). The chain links TRBV5-1 to TRBJ1-4; unclear D gene. The specimen was whole blood. The CDR3 bases are TGCGCCAGCAGCTCAGAGAGGACGCCGGGGGAAAAACTGTTTTTT. It translates to CASSSERTPGEKLFF.